Below, 30 T cell receptor beta chains from the same sample are listed, as sequenced in a study of T cell responses to AZD1222 COVID-19 vaccine. This table comes from immunoSEQ multiplex PCR, and its TCRdb copy is limited to in-frame clones, with some not included. The sample lists tens of thousands of clones, more than 60% occurring once. This sample comprised peripheral blood, obtained on day 0 of MenACWY control vaccination. All receptors derive from an adult in good health.

In its sample, this clone was seen once. The chain couples TRBV29-1 to TRBJ2-5; no firm D call. CDR1 is SQVTM and CDR2 is ANQGSEA in the germline V gene. Deletions cut 3 bases from V and 2 bases from J, with 7 bases between. The CDR3 has 12 amino acids. The CDR3 loop reads CSVDKQQETQYF. The CDR3 DNA reads as TGCAGCGTTGATAAACAGCAAGAGACCCAGTACTTC.

Here the CDR3 DNA reads TGCAGTGCTAGTGGGTCAGGGACTGGAGGCTATGAGCAGTTCTTC. It yields the protein CSASGSGTGGYEQFF. The chain recombines TRBV20-1 with TRBJ2-1; possible D gene TRBD2, 6 bases. Trimming took 3 bases from V and 8 from J, leaving 20 bases between them. This CDR3 is built from 15 residues. CDR1 is DFQATT and CDR2 is SNEGSKA in the germline V gene (reference sequence).

The genes are TRBV19 and TRBJ1-5, with TRBD1 identical over 7 bases. The CDR3 spans 16 residues. Germline V gives CDR1 LNHDA, CDR2 SQIVND (reference sequence). V lost 1 base and J lost 7; bases outside the gene matches: 10. CDR3 sequence (DNA): TGTGCCAGTAGTATAGCCACGGACAGGCCAGAGCAGCCCCAGCATTTT. It yields the protein CASSIATDRPEQPQHF.

The CDR3 loop reads CASTGGQGGAPLHF. The CDR3 nucleotides read TGTGCCAGTACTGGGGGACAGGGGGGAGCACCCCTCCACTTT. This sequence joins TRBV19 and TRBJ1-6, with 11 bases matching TRBD1. CDR3 length: 14 amino acids. Trimming cost V 7 bases and J 11 bases; bases outside gene matches: 7. CDR1 is LNHDA, CDR2 SQIVND, per germline (reference sequence).

The chain is built from TRBV5-1 and TRBJ1-1; D unresolved. The CDR3 sequence is 13 residues long. The ends were cut back, 1 base at V and 0 bases at J, with 4 bases in the middle. Germline assignment: CDR1 SGHRS and CDR2 YFSETQ. The CDR3 region is CASSLFLNTEAFF. As DNA, the CDR3 is TGCGCCAGCAGCTTGTTTTTGAACACTGAAGCTTTCTTT.

The genes are TRBV28 and TRBJ1-5; D is ambiguous. The CDR3 sequence is 14 residues long. Trimming cost V 5 bases and J 3 bases, with 11 bases left between them. Germline V gene data show CDR1 as MDHEN and CDR2 as SYDVKM. CDR3 sequence (DNA): TGTGCCAGCAGTGTAGGTGGGAACAATCAGCCCCAGCATTTT. This translates into CASSVGGNNQPQHF. Full variable domain (outside the CDR3, taken from reference TRBV28 and TRBJ1-5): DVKVTQSSRYLVKRTGEKVFLECVQDMDHENMFWYRQDPGLGLRLIYFSYDVKMKEKGDIPEGYSVSREKKERFSLILESASTNQTSMYLCASSVGGNNQPQHFGDGTRLSIL.

V and J are TRBV5-1 and TRBJ2-3; 8 bases agree with TRBD2. V gave up 2 bases and J gave up 6 bases; unmatched junction bases: 8. Germline loops: CDR1 SGHRS, CDR2 YFSETQ. This CDR3 comprises 15 residues. In DNA, the CDR3 is TGCGCCAGCAGCTTAACGGCTAGCGGGTTGGATACGCAGTATTTT. It is translated as CASSLTASGLDTQYF.

As DNA, the CDR3 is TGTGCCAGCAGAGGGACCGGAGGGAATTCACCCCTCCACTTT. Translation gives CASRGTGGNSPLHF. This sequence joins TRBV9 and TRBJ1-6, with TRBD1 as a possible D gene (5 bases). The CDR3 has 14 amino acids. Germline CDR1 and CDR2: SGDLS and YYNGEE. The V end lost 5 bases, the J end lost 7 bases, and 13 bases lay between the germline ends.

This clone appeared a few times. The chain joins TRBV11-2 to TRBJ2-1, with 8 bases lining up with TRBD1. The J segment lost 2 bases and the V segment lost 3 bases, leaving 9 bases of the junction unmatched. Germline V gives CDR1 SGHAT, CDR2 FQNNGV. The CDR3 is made up of 17 amino acids. The CDR3 sequence is CASSLGRGRRTYNEQFF. The CDR3 region has the DNA TGTGCCAGCAGCTTGGGCAGGGGGCGCAGGACCTACAATGAGCAGTTCTTC.

This clone was counted between two and nine times. The DNA of the CDR3 is TGCGCCAGCAGCTCTATTAAGACAGGGAACGAAGAGACCCAGTACTTC. This translates into CASSSIKTGNEETQYF. The chain has TRBV4-1 and TRBJ2-5, with 7 bases aligning to TRBD1. Germline trimming cut 5 bases from V and 3 bases from J; bases unmatched to any gene: 12. Germline CDR1 MGHRA, CDR2 YSYEKL. The CDR3 sequence is 16 residues long.

This clone turned up a few times. The chain combines TRBV2 with TRBJ2-1, with D perhaps given as TRBD1 or TRBD2 (5 bases each). The V end lost 1 base, the J end lost 4 bases, and 14 bases lay between the germline ends. Germline-derived CDR1 and CDR2 are SNHLY and FYNNEI. This CDR3 region has 16 residues. CDR3 region: CASSEEEGITYNEQFF. The CDR3 DNA sequence: TGTGCCAGCAGTGAAGAAGAGGGGATTACATACAATGAGCAGTTCTTC.

The V gene is TRBV5-1, the J gene TRBJ2-7, with a possible D match to TRBD2 (6 bases). The CDR3 is made up of 13 amino acids. Deletions cut 5 bases from V and 4 bases from J, with 13 bases between. Germline lookup yields CDR1 SGHRS and CDR2 YFSETQ. CDR3 residues: CASSSGLKYEQYF. Written as DNA, the CDR3 is TGCGCCAGCAGTTCTGGACTAAAATACGAGCAGTACTTC.

The chain employs TRBV5-1 and TRBJ2-2; perhaps TRBD2 as D (6 bases). CDR1 is SGHRS and CDR2 is YFSETQ in the germline V gene. The germline V and J ends were trimmed by 4 bases and 0 bases, with 22 bases remaining between them. The CDR3 is made up of 19 amino acids. CDR3 bases: TGCGCCAGCAGCCAGGGACTGGGCCTGATCGTGGCGAACACCGGGGAGCTGTTTTTT. It translates to CASSQGLGLIVANTGELFF. Using reference TRBV5-1 and TRBJ2-2 for the parts outside the CDR3, the full variable domain is KAGVTQTPRYLIKTRGQQVTLSCSPISGHRSVSWYQQTPGQGLQFLFEYFSETQRNKGNFPGRFSGRQFSNSRSEMNVSTLELGDSALYLCASSQGLGLIVANTGELFFGEGSRLTVL.

J is TRBJ2-1 and V is TRBV7-8, with D unclear. Germline V gene sequence: CDR1 SGHVS, CDR2 FQNEAQ. V was cut by 3 bases and J by 12 bases, with 15 bases left in between. The CDR3 runs to 13 residues. CDR3 region: CASSFPSAYLQFF. In DNA, the CDR3 is TGTGCCAGCAGCTTCCCTTCAGCATACCTGCAGTTCTTC.

V gene TRBV18 combines with J gene TRBJ1-3; 10 positions agree with TRBD1. The J segment lost 0 bases and the V segment lost 6 bases, leaving 11 bases of the junction unmatched. Germline V gene data show CDR1 as KGHSH and CDR2 as LQKENI. The CDR3 length is 18 residues. CDR3 bases: TGTGCCAGCTCGCCAACCGGGACAGGGGCGAACTCTGGAAACACCATATATTTT. Translated: CASSPTGTGANSGNTIYF.

This clone has a handful of counts. The chain couples TRBV3-1 (or the pseudogene TRBV3-2) to TRBJ1-1; possible D gene TRBD1, 6 bases. CDR1 LGHDT and CDR2 YNNKEL come from the germline V gene (reference sequence). The CDR3 extends over 14 amino acids. V lost 4 bases, J lost 3 bases, and 12 bases lay in between. Written as DNA, the CDR3 is TGTGCCAGCAGCCGGGACAAGGGGTACACTGAAGCTTTCTTT. Amino acid sequence: CASSRDKGYTEAFF.

V is TRBV28 and J is TRBJ2-1; 11 bases are a match to TRBD2. Germline CDR1 and CDR2: MDHEN and SYDVKM. CDR3 length: 14 amino acids. Trimming removed 10 bases from V and 7 bases from J; junction bases left unmatched: 9. In nucleotides, the CDR3 is TGTGCCATCAGGGCTAGCGGGAGGAAGAATGAGCAGTTCTTC. This gives the protein CAIRASGRKNEQFF. Drawing the rest from reference TRBV28 and TRBJ2-1, the complete variable domain is DVKVTQSSRYLVKRTGEKVFLECVQDMDHENMFWYRQDPGLGLRLIYFSYDVKMKEKGDIPEGYSVSREKKERFSLILESASTNQTSMYLCAIRASGRKNEQFFGPGTRLTVL.

This CDR3 reads CASSERENQPQHF. Written as DNA, the CDR3 is TGTGCCAGCAGTGAAAGGGAAAATCAGCCCCAGCATTTT. J is TRBJ1-5 and V is TRBV2; D ambiguous. Germline lookup yields CDR1 SNHLY and CDR2 FYNNEI. The ends were cut back, 2 bases at V and 4 bases at J, with 6 bases in the middle. The CDR3 length is 13 residues.

The chain employs TRBV11-2 and TRBJ2-1; D not resolved. Trimming stripped 5 bases from V and 7 bases from J, with 9 bases between. This CDR3 is built from 12 residues. Germline-derived CDR1 and CDR2 are SGHAT and FQNNGV. CDR3 protein: CASSQSRNEQFF. CDR3 coding DNA: TGTGCCAGCAGCCAGAGCAGGAATGAGCAGTTCTTC.

There are a few counts of this clone. V and J are TRBV5-4 and TRBJ1-6; D gene unclear. CDR1 and CDR2 from the germline V gene are SGHNT and YYREEE (reference sequence). The CDR3 is 15 amino acids. V gave up 7 bases and J gave up 0 bases, with 11 bases separating them. Here the CDR3 DNA reads TGTGCCAGCTCACGGGAGAGCTCCTATAATTCACCCCTCCACTTT. Protein product: CASSRESSYNSPLHF.

V is TRBV4-1 and J is TRBJ1-3; D not certain. Deletions cut 0 bases from V and 0 bases from J, with 15 bases between. In germline, CDR1 is MGHRA, CDR2 YSYEKL. This CDR3 region has 18 residues. CDR3 loop: CASSQDPVSVSSGNTIYF. Here the CDR3 DNA reads TGCGCCAGCAGCCAAGATCCTGTTTCTGTAAGCTCTGGAAACACCATATATTTT.

The rearrangement uses TRBV18 and TRBJ2-5, with D maybe TRBD1 (5 bases). Germline values: CDR1 KGHSH, CDR2 LQKENI. The CDR3 consists of 13 residues. V lost 3 bases and J 5 bases, leaving 10 bases between the germline ends. As DNA, the CDR3 is TGTGCCAGCTCACCGGGGCAGGGCGAGACCCAGTACTTC. Translated: CASSPGQGETQYF.

This chain uses TRBV6-5 with TRBJ1-1; D is uncertain. Trimming stripped 6 bases from V and 1 base from J, with 12 bases between. This CDR3 contains 14 residues. Per germline, CDR1 MNHEY and CDR2 SVGAGI. CDR3: CASRARFSNTEAFF. For the CDR3, the DNA is TGTGCCAGCAGGGCTCGCTTTTCGAACACTGAAGCTTTCTTT.

This clone was found once. V gene TRBV4-1 combines with J gene TRBJ2-3; 9 positions agree with TRBD2. The ends lost 5 bases at V and 5 bases at J; junction bases unmatched: 8. There are 15 residues in the CDR3. Looked up from germline, CDR1 is MGHRA and CDR2 is YSYEKL. CDR3 region: CASSVVAGAIDTQYF. Here the CDR3 DNA reads TGCGCCAGCAGCGTAGTAGCGGGAGCGATAGATACGCAGTATTTT.

The chain recombines TRBV7-9 with TRBJ2-1; 8 bases fit TRBD2. Germline V gene lookup returns CDR1 SEHNR and CDR2 FQNEAQ (reference sequence). V lost 4 bases and J lost 8; bases outside the gene matches: 10. The CDR3 runs to 15 residues. The DNA of the CDR3 is TGTGCCAGCAGCTCCGGTCCCCGACTAGCGCATGAGCAGTTCTTC. This encodes CASSSGPRLAHEQFF.

The chain recombines TRBV6-5 with TRBJ1-2; the D is unclear. Per the germline V gene, CDR1 is MNHEY and CDR2 is SVGAGI. CDR3 length: 12 amino acids. V dropped 7 bases and J dropped 6 bases, with 12 bases sitting between them. The CDR3 protein is CASTKGANGYTF. In nucleotides, the CDR3 is TGTGCCAGCACCAAGGGAGCCAATGGCTACACCTTC.

V usage is TRBV5-7 and J usage is TRBJ1-2; perhaps TRBD1 as D (6 bases). TRBV5-7 is designated an ORF whose function remains uncertain. CDR3 length: 16 residues. V lost 3 bases, J lost 3 bases, and 18 bases lay in between. As DNA, the CDR3 is TGTGCCAGCAGCTCGACAGGTCTAGAGACTTACTATGGCTACACCTTC. Translating gives CASSSTGLETYYGYTF.

The chain combines TRBV6-4 with TRBJ1-1, with a tentative D call TRBD1 (6 bases). The CDR3 is 14 amino acids. Germline V lookup: CDR1 MRHNA, CDR2 SNTAGT. Between the trimmed V and J ends, which lost 6 bases and 1 base, there was a span of 12 bases. Here the CDR3 reads CASRPGHGNTEAFF. CDR3 coding DNA: TGTGCCAGCAGGCCGGGACACGGGAACACTGAAGCTTTCTTT.

The gene calls are TRBV30 and TRBJ1-3, with D possibly matching TRBD1 (6 bases). Trimming stripped 5 bases from V and 1 base from J, with 18 bases between. CDR1 and CDR2 (germline): GTSNPN, SVGIG (reference sequence). This CDR3 has 16 residues. For the CDR3, the DNA is TGTGCCTGGGGGGGGCCCGATACCTTATCTGGAAACACCATATATTTT. Its protein is CAWGGPDTLSGNTIYF.

By sample fraction, this clone is hyperexpanded. This rearrangement joins TRBV24-1 to TRBJ2-1; D gene unclear. Germline V lookup: CDR1 KGHDR, CDR2 SFDVKD. Deletions cut 4 bases from V and 5 bases from J, with 5 bases between. The CDR3 contains 12 residues. The CDR3 loop is CATSDRDNEQFF. In nucleotides, the CDR3 is TGTGCCACCAGTGACCGCGACAATGAGCAGTTCTTC.